These T cell receptor beta chains were read from a single sample in a study of blood T cells in healthy people across ages. MiXCR, applied by TCRdb to the 5' RACE reads, yields one record per CDR3 protein. Among around 1,100,000 distinct CDR3 sequences listed, roughly two fifths were seen once. The sequencing sample was made of blood. Source of these receptors: a young man in good health. CDR3s include the opening cysteine and the closing phenylalanine or tryptophan. The D gene is left open where the match is weak. The size entry is marked missing in some rows and otherwise reads once, few, many or a size class.

j_call: TRBJ1-4; v_call: TRBV5-1; d_call: -; clone_size: -; cdr3_aa: CASSLAAGEEKLFF; cdr3_nt: TGCGCCAGCAGCTTGGCAGCAGGGGAAGAAAAACTGTTTTTT
j_call: TRBJ2-1; v_call: TRBV7-2; d_call: -; clone_size: many; cdr3_aa: CASSLDHEQFF; cdr3_nt: TGTGCCAGCAGCTTAGACCATGAGCAGTTCTTC
j_call: TRBJ2-1; v_call: TRBV3-1; d_call: TRBD1; clone_size: -; cdr3_aa: CASSPGGRIDEQFF; cdr3_nt: TGTGCCAGCAGCCCAGGGGGTCGAATTGATGAGCAGTTCTTC
j_call: TRBJ2-1; v_call: TRBV20-1; d_call: -; clone_size: -; cdr3_aa: CSASLSAGEYNEQFF; cdr3_nt: TGCAGTGCTAGCCTGTCAGCGGGCGAATACAATGAGCAGTTCTTC
j_call: TRBJ2-1; v_call: TRBV2; d_call: -; clone_size: -; cdr3_aa: CASSGGDLRYNEQFF; cdr3_nt: TGTGCCAGCAGTGGGGGGGACTTACGCTACAATGAGCAGTTCTTC
j_call: TRBJ1-2; v_call: TRBV4-2; d_call: -; clone_size: few; cdr3_aa: CASSQDLIGDTNYGYTF; cdr3_nt: TGTGCCAGCAGCCAAGATCTTATAGGAGATACTAACTATGGCTACACCTTC
j_call: TRBJ2-7; v_call: TRBV29-1; d_call: -; clone_size: -; cdr3_aa: CSVEVGPVYEQYF; cdr3_nt: TGCAGCGTTGAAGTAGGTCCTGTCTACGAGCAGTACTTC
j_call: TRBJ2-7; v_call: TRBV10-3; d_call: -; clone_size: -; cdr3_aa: CASRTPGSYNEQYF; cdr3_nt: TGTGCCAGCCGGACTCCCGGCTCCTACAATGAGCAGTACTTC
j_call: TRBJ2-7; v_call: TRBV4-2; d_call: -; clone_size: -; cdr3_aa: CASSQVPGEVGEQYF; cdr3_nt: TGTGCCAGCAGCCAAGTCCCTGGGGAGGTCGGCGAGCAGTACTTC
j_call: TRBJ2-5; v_call: TRBV11-2; d_call: TRBD2; clone_size: -; cdr3_aa: CASSLEALRTTSGGVRETQYF; cdr3_nt: TGTGCCAGCAGCTTAGAAGCGTTAAGAACGACTAGCGGGGGGGTTCGGGAGACCCAGTACTTC
j_call: TRBJ2-3; v_call: TRBV29-1; d_call: TRBD2; clone_size: -; cdr3_aa: CSVASGIPPDTQYF; cdr3_nt: TGCAGCGTTGCGAGCGGGATCCCCCCAGATACGCAGTATTTT
j_call: TRBJ1-3; v_call: TRBV19; d_call: TRBD1; clone_size: -; cdr3_aa: CASTQGASGNTIYF; cdr3_nt: TGTGCCAGTACTCAGGGGGCCTCTGGAAACACCATATATTTT
j_call: TRBJ2-1; v_call: TRBV12-3/TRBV12-4; d_call: -; clone_size: -; cdr3_aa: CASSVAGVHEQFF; cdr3_nt: TGTGCCAGCAGTGTAGCAGGGGTCCATGAGCAGTTCTTC
j_call: TRBJ1-1; v_call: TRBV12-5; d_call: -; clone_size: -; cdr3_aa: CASGSGLRNTEAFF; cdr3_nt: TGTGCTAGTGGTTCGGGGCTTCGGAACACTGAAGCTTTCTTT
j_call: TRBJ2-6; v_call: TRBV3-1; d_call: -; clone_size: many; cdr3_aa: CASSQDLSGANVLTF; cdr3_nt: TGTGCCAGCAGCCAAGACCTTTCTGGGGCCAACGTCCTGACTTTC
j_call: TRBJ1-4; v_call: TRBV27; d_call: -; clone_size: -; cdr3_aa: CTSSRQDPATNEKLFF; cdr3_nt: TGTACCAGCAGTCGACAGGACCCTGCAACTAATGAAAAACTGTTTTTT
j_call: TRBJ1-3; v_call: TRBV20-1; d_call: -; clone_size: -; cdr3_aa: CSAAPGDDSGNTIYF; cdr3_nt: TGCAGTGCAGCCCCAGGGGACGACTCTGGAAACACCATATATTTT
j_call: TRBJ2-7; v_call: TRBV27; d_call: -; clone_size: -; cdr3_aa: CASSFSGGAHYEQYF; cdr3_nt: TGTGCCAGCAGTTTCTCTGGGGGGGCCCACTACGAGCAGTACTTC
j_call: TRBJ1-1; v_call: TRBV7-2; d_call: -; clone_size: -; cdr3_aa: CASSPRPTALLNTEAFF; cdr3_nt: TGTGCCAGCAGCCCCCGACCGACAGCACTGTTGAACACTGAAGCTTTCTTT
j_call: TRBJ2-1; v_call: TRBV5-1; d_call: -; clone_size: -; cdr3_aa: CASSLDTPGEFF; cdr3_nt: TGCGCCAGCAGCTTGGATACGCCTGGGGAGTTCTTC
j_call: TRBJ2-7; v_call: TRBV6-2/TRBV6-3; d_call: -; clone_size: once; cdr3_aa: CASTQANEQYF; cdr3_nt: TGTGCCAGCACCCAGGCCAACGAGCAGTACTTC
j_call: TRBJ2-3; v_call: TRBV9; d_call: -; clone_size: few; cdr3_aa: CASSVEAGALSTDTQYF; cdr3_nt: TGTGCCAGCAGCGTAGAGGCGGGGGCCCTTTCCACAGATACGCAGTATTTT
j_call: TRBJ1-2; v_call: TRBV12-3/TRBV12-4; d_call: -; clone_size: -; cdr3_aa: CAGSLESVNGYTF; cdr3_nt: TGTGCCGGCAGTTTGGAATCCGTTAATGGCTACACCTTC
j_call: TRBJ2-1; v_call: TRBV27; d_call: -; clone_size: once; cdr3_aa: CASNPRPGYQETQFF; cdr3_nt: TGTGCCAGCAACCCCCGGCCAGGGTACCAAGAGACCCAGTTCTTC
j_call: TRBJ1-2; v_call: TRBV27; d_call: -; clone_size: -; cdr3_aa: CASSLISYGYTF; cdr3_nt: TGTGCCAGCAGCCTTATAAGCTATGGCTACACCTTC
j_call: TRBJ2-7; v_call: TRBV25-1; d_call: -; clone_size: -; cdr3_aa: CASSEYRTLSYEQYF; cdr3_nt: TGTGCCAGCAGTGAATACAGGACACTGTCCTACGAGCAGTACTTC
j_call: TRBJ2-4; v_call: TRBV20-1; d_call: TRBD2; clone_size: -; cdr3_aa: CSANGGGLRNIQYF; cdr3_nt: TGCAGTGCTAACGGGGGGGGGCTTCGAAACATTCAGTACTTC
j_call: TRBJ1-4; v_call: TRBV7-2; d_call: -; clone_size: -; cdr3_aa: CASSREAGTKELFF; cdr3_nt: TGTGCCAGCAGCAGAGAGGCCGGTACGAAAGAACTGTTTTTT